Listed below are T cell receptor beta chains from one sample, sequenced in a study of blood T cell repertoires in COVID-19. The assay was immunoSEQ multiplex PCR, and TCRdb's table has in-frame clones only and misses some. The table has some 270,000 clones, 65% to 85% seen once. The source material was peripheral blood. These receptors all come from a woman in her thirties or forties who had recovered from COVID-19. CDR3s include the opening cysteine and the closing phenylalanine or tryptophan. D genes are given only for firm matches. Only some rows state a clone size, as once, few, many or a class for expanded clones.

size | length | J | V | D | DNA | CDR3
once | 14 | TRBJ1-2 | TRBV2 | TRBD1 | TGTGCCAGCAGTACCGGGACAGGGAACTATGGCTACACCTTC | CASSTGTGNYGYTF
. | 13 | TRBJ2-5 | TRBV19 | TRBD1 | TGTGCCAGTACTGGGACAGGTCAAGAGACCCAGTACTTC | CASTGTGQETQYF
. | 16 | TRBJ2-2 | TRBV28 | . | TGTGCCAGCAACTCACTGGGCAGCACAGTAGCCGGGGAGCTGTTTTTT | CASNSLGSTVAGELFF
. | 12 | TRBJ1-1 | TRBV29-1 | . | TGCAGCGTCACACAGCGAGGGACTGAAGCTTTCTTT | CSVTQRGTEAFF
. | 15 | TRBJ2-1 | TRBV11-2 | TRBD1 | TGTGCCAGCAGCCCCGGGACAGGGGAGGGCAATGAGCAGTTCTTC | CASSPGTGEGNEQFF
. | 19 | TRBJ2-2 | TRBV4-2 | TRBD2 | TGTGCCAGCAGCCAAGGAATGGGACTAGCGGGGGGGAACACCGGGGAGCTGTTTTTT | CASSQGMGLAGGNTGELFF
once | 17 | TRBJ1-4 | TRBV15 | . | TGTGCCACCAGCAGACGGTGGGGGGGCATTCCCGATGAAAAACTGTTTTTT | CATSRRWGGIPDEKLFF
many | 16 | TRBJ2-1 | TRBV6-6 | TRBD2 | TGTGCCAGCAGTTGGTTAGCGGGGAGCTCCTACAATGAGCAGTTCTTC | CASSWLAGSSYNEQFF
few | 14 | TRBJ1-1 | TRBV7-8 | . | TGTGCCAGCAGCCCGGAGGCGGTTAACACTGAAGCTTTCTTT | CASSPEAVNTEAFF
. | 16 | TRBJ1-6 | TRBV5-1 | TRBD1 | TGCGCCAGCAGCTTGAGGGGGCACCAAGCAAATTCACCCCTCCACTTT | CASSLRGHQANSPLHF
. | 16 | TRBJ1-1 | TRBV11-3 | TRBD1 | TGTGCCAGCAGCAGAAGACAGGGGGCGATGAACACTGAAGCTTTCTTT | CASSRRQGAMNTEAFF
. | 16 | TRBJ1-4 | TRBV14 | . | TGTGCCAGCAGCCCCCACGGGGTCCGGGAAAATGAAAAACTGTTTTTT | CASSPHGVRENEKLFF
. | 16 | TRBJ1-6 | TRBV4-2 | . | TGTGCCAGCAGCCAAGAGGGGAGCTCCTATAATTCACCCCTCCACTTT | CASSQEGSSYNSPLHF
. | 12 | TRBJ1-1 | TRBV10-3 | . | TGTGCCATCGGAGCGGCCCAAGATGAAGCTTTCTTT | CAIGAAQDEAFF
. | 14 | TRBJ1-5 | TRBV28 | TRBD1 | TGTGCCAGCAGTCCACAAGGGGGCGGTCAGCCCCAGCATTTT | CASSPQGGGQPQHF
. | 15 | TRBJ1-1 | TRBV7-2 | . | TGTGCCAGCAGCTTAGTCCCCAGTATGAACACTGAAGCTTTCTTT | CASSLVPSMNTEAFF
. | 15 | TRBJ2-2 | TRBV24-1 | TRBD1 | TGTGCCACCAGTGACAACGACAGGGATACCGGGGAGCTGTTTTTT | CATSDNDRDTGELFF
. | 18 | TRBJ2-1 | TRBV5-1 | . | TGCGCCAGCAGCCCTATTCCCCGCCAGGCCCACTCCTACAATGAGCAGTTCTTC | CASSPIPRQAHSYNEQFF
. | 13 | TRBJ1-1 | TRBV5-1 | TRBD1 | TGCGCCAGCACAGGGGGCGGGGGTACTGAAGCTTTCTTT | CASTGGGGTEAFF
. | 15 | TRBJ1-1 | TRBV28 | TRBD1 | TGTGCCAGCAGTTTCATTGGACAGGGTTGGCCTGAAGCTTTCTTT | CASSFIGQGWPEAFF
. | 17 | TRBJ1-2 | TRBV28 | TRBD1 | TGTGCCAGCAGTTCGGGGGCCACGGACAGGGGATACTATGGCTACACCTTC | CASSSGATDRGYYGYTF
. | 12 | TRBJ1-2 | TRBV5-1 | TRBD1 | TGCGCCAGCAGCACCAGGGGGCATGGCTACACCTTC | CASSTRGHGYTF
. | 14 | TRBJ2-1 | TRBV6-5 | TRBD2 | TGTGCCAGCAGTCTCCGGGTAGCGGGGAATGAGCAGTTCTTC | CASSLRVAGNEQFF
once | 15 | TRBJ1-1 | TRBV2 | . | TGTGCCAGCAGTGAATCCCCAGGCGTGAGAACTGAAGCTTTCTTT | CASSESPGVRTEAFF
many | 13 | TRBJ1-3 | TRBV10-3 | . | TGTGCCATCTCGTTAGTACCCGGGGACACCATATATTTT | CAISLVPGDTIYF
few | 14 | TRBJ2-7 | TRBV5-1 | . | TGCGCCAGCAGCTTGTCTGGCTCGAATTACGAGCAGTACTTC | CASSLSGSNYEQYF
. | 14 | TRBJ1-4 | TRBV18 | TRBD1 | TGTGCCAGCTCACCGGGACAGACTAATGAAAAACTGTTTTTT | CASSPGQTNEKLFF
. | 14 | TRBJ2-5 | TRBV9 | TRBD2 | TGTGCCAGCAGCGTAGCTCAGGGAGGGGAGACCCAGTACTTC | CASSVAQGGETQYF
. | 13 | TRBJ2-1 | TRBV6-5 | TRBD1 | TGTGCCAGCCGGGACAGGGGGCGCAATGAGCAGTTCTTC | CASRDRGRNEQFF
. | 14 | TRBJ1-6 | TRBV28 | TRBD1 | TGTGCCAGCAGTTCGGGACAGACTAATTCACCCCTCCACTTT | CASSSGQTNSPLHF
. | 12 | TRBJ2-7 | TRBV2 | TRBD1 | TGTGCCAGCAGAAGGACAGGGGACGAGCAGTACTTC | CASRRTGDEQYF
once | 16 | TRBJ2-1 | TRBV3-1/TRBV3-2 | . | TGTGCCAGCAGCCAACCTGGGGCAGGTGGGAACAATGAGCAGTTCTTC | CASSQPGAGGNNEQFF
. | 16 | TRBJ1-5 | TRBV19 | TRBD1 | TGTGCCAGTAGTTCCCCTGGGACAGCTAGCAATCAGCCCCAGCATTTT | CASSSPGTASNQPQHF
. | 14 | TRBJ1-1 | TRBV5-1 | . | TGCGCCAGCAGCTTGACAGGCGACAACACTGAAGCTTTCTTT | CASSLTGDNTEAFF
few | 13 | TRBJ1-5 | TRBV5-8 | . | TGTGCCAGCATCGGAGGGTCAAATCAGCCCCAGCATTTT | CASIGGSNQPQHF
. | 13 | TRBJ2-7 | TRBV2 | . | TGTGCCAGCAGTGAAGGGACAGTTTACGAGCAGTACTTC | CASSEGTVYEQYF
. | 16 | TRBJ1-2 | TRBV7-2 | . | TGTGCCAGCAGCTTAGAGGTGGATAGGACAGTCAAGGGCTACACCTTC | CASSLEVDRTVKGYTF
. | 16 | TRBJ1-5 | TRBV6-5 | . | TGTGCCAGCAGTTCCGACAGACTCTCGGGCAATCAGCCCCAGCATTTT | CASSSDRLSGNQPQHF
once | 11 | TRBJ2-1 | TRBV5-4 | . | TGTGCCAGCAGCTTCATGGAGGAGCAGTTCTTC | CASSFMEEQFF
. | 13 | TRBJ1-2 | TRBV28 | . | TGTGCCAGCAGTTTTGTGGGGGGTGCTGGCTACACCTTC | CASSFVGGAGYTF
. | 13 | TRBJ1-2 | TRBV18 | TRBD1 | TGTGCCAGCTCACCCTCGACAGGGGAAGGCTACACCTTC | CASSPSTGEGYTF
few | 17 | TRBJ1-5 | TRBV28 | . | TGTGCCAGCAGTGAAATTCTTCTTCGGGGAAACAATCAGCCCCAGCATTTT | CASSEILLRGNNQPQHF
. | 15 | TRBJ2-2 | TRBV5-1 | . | TGCGCCAGCAGCCGGTCAGGGACGAACACCGGGGAGCTGTTTTTT | CASSRSGTNTGELFF
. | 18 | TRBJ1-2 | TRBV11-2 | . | TGTGCCAGCAGCTTAGTGCGGGGTTGGAGCGTTCAAAACTATGGCTACACCTTC | CASSLVRGWSVQNYGYTF
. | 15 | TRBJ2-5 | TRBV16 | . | TGTGCCAGCAGCCAATCCAGGTCGGGGGGCGAGACCCAGTACTTC | CASSQSRSGGETQYF
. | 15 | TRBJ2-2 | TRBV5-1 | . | TGCGCCAGCAGCTTGGCCGTTCTCGGGACCGGGGAGCTGTTTTTT | CASSLAVLGTGELFF
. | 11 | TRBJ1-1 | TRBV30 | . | TGTGCCTGGAGTCTTCCGGGAGAAGCTTTCTTT | CAWSLPGEAFF
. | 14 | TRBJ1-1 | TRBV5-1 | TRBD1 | TGCGCCAGCAGCTTGGGTCAGGGGGAGCCTGAAGCTTTCTTT | CASSLGQGEPEAFF